This entry concerns a single T cell receptor (beta chain). Its cognate antigen is unknown. Using immunoSEQ multiplex PCR, the repertoire was profiled, and TCRdb retains in-frame clones only, with some absent. The table lists 90,000 or so clones, nearly 90% of them singletons. Losses at the gene ends were 10 bases for V and 6 bases for J; bases not matched to a gene: 15. This CDR3 spans 15 amino acids. Germline assignment: CDR1 SNHLY and CDR2 FYNNEI. Time point denoted: pretreatment peripheral blood. This record comes from a study of PD-L1 blockade in urothelial cancer. Study-level information: Median T cell yield from blood was fewer than 150,000.

Study-wide results and caveats: Blood clones associated with the tumor expanded more at 3 weeks in durable-benefit patients.

The starting material was PBMCs, obtained around atezolizumab (anti-PD-L1) treatment. This receptor was obtained from a man aged 55 to 70 with urothelial cancer. The V call is TRBV2, the J call TRBJ2-1; 7 bases match TRBD1. The CDR3 sequence: CATRADREGFNEQFF. CDR3 DNA sequence: TGTGCCACGCGAGCCGACAGGGAAGGGTTCAATGAGCAGTTCTTC. The variable domain in full, with the rest retrieved from reference TRBV2 and TRBJ2-1, is EPEVTQTPSHQVTQMGQEVILRCVPISNHLYFYWYRQILGQKVEFLVSFYNNEISEKSEIFDDQFSVERPDGSNFTLKIRSTKLEDSAMYFCATRADREGFNEQFFGPGTRLTVL.